Below are 7 T cell receptor beta chains sequenced from a single sample in a study of human T cells and chemical hapten exposure. Time point indicated: pre-sensitization, week 0. Noted treatment: therapeutic diphenylcyclopropenone sensitization with weekly scalp DPC. TCRdb redid the calling of the RACE reads with MiXCR, one entry per CDR3 protein. In the table there are about 250,000 distinct CDR3 sequences, approximately 8% of which are singletons. The material was whole blood, obtained in connection with sensitization to the hapten diphenylcyclopropenone (DPC). The source is a man aged 18-30 years with alopecia areata. Some clones in this sample may be carry-over from other donors' samples.

This clonotype is a singleton in its sample. The chain combines TRBV7-9 with TRBJ2-7; perhaps TRBD2 as D (5 bases). Per germline, CDR1 SEHNR and CDR2 FQNEAQ (reference sequence). The length of the CDR3 is 13 residues. V lost 4 bases to trimming and J lost 1 base, with 8 bases between them. As DNA, the CDR3 is TGTGCCAGCAGCTCCGAGGGATCCTACGAGCAGTACGTC. As protein: CASSSEGSYEQYV.

This clonotype was counted between two and nine times. The chain couples TRBV7-2 to TRBJ2-7, with 8 bases matching TRBD1. The germline CDR1 and CDR2 sequences are SGHTA and FQGNSA. V shed 1 base, J shed 2 bases, and the junction held 4 bases outside the gene matches. There are 15 residues in the CDR3. This chain's CDR3 is CASSLGTGSPYEQYV. The CDR3 DNA reads TGTGCCAGCAGCTTAGGGACAGGGAGCCCCTACGAGCAGTACGTC.

The sample holds a few counts of this clonotype. The CDR3 protein is CASSLLGFGTEAFF. CDR3 bases: TGTGCCAGCAGTTTATTGGGGTTCGGGACTGAAGCTTTCTTT. This chain joins TRBV28 and TRBJ1-1; D not certain. Trimming took off 1 base at V and 5 bases at J, with 11 bases between the two ends. The germline V gene encodes CDR1 MDHEN and CDR2 SYDVKM. The CDR3 has 14 residues.

This clonotype has a handful of counts. The chain couples TRBV9 to TRBJ1-2; D gene ambiguous. The germline gives CDR1 SGDLS, CDR2 YYNGEE. The CDR3 contains 15 residues. V was pared by 0 bases and J by 3 bases, with 12 bases between. CDR3 nucleotide sequence: TGTGCCAGCAGCGTAGAAGGTCCCCTAGACTATGGCTACACCTTC. Translating it yields CASSVEGPLDYGYTF.

The chain is built from TRBV6-6 and TRBJ2-5; the match to TRBD1 covers 9 bases. The CDR3 sequence is 16 residues long. Germline V gene sequence: CDR1 MNHNY, CDR2 SVGAGI (reference sequence). V gave up 3 bases and J gave up 3 bases; unmatched junction bases: 8. The CDR3 loop is CASSYTGGAGKETQYF. DNA of the CDR3: TGTGCCAGCAGTTATACAGGGGGCGCGGGGAAAGAGACCCAGTACTTC.

This clonotype was counted a few times. The V and J genes are TRBV29-1 and TRBJ2-2, with TRBD2 identical over 8 bases. V lost 5 bases to trimming and J lost 2 bases; unmatched junction nucleotides: 7. The CDR3 runs 15 residues. Per the germline V gene, CDR1 is SQVTM and CDR2 is ANQGSEA. In nucleotides, the CDR3 is TGCAGCGTTCAGGCGGGGGGCTTCAACACCGGGGAGCTGTTTTTT. Protein sequence: CSVQAGGFNTGELFF.

In this sample, this clonotype turned up a few times. This chain joins TRBV4-2 and TRBJ1-2, with no clear D. This CDR3 has 16 residues. Trimming shortened V by 0 bases and J by 0 bases, and 11 bases separated the two germline ends. Germline V gene lookup returns CDR1 LGHNA and CDR2 YNFKEQ. CDR3 sequence: CASSQDQLGPNYGYTF. CDR3 in DNA: TGTGCCAGCAGCCAAGATCAGTTGGGTCCTAACTATGGCTACACCTTC.